The 3 T cell receptor beta chains below come from one sample, sequenced in a study of somatic mutations in cytotoxic T cells in rheumatoid arthritis. Using immunoSEQ multiplex PCR, the repertoire was profiled, and TCRdb retains in-frame clones only, with some absent. The profile covers about 10,000 clones, with approximately 90% appearing a single time and 1.1% taken by the ten largest. The sequenced sample was CD4+ T cells sorted from blood. These TCRs come from a young woman with rheumatoid arthritis.

The J gene is TRBJ1-2, the V gene TRBV27, with 8 bases that match TRBD1. The V segment lost 0 bases and the J segment 4 bases; nucleotides outside the gene matches: 1. The CDR3 has 14 amino acids. The germline V gene encodes CDR1 MNHEY and CDR2 SMNVEV (reference sequence). The CDR3: CASSLSGQGYGYTF. CDR3 sequence (DNA): TGTGCCAGCAGTTTATCCGGACAGGGCTATGGCTACACCTTC.

The chain is built from TRBV27 and TRBJ2-1; tentative D call: TRBD2 (6 bases). Germline CDR1 and CDR2: MNHEY and SMNVEV (reference sequence). The CDR3 consists of 14 residues. Trimming removed 4 bases at V and 6 bases at J, with 13 bases between. The CDR3 is CASSSGGTLNEQFF. The CDR3 nucleotides read TGTGCCAGCAGTTCCGGCGGGACCCTCAATGAGCAGTTCTTC.

The V call is TRBV7-6, the J call TRBJ2-1, with 9 bases lining up with TRBD1. CDR1 is SGHVS, CDR2 FNYEAQ, per germline. This CDR3 is 15 amino acids long. With V trimmed by 5 bases and J by 7 bases, 9 bases remained unmatched. CDR3 sequence reads: CASSPGQGFWNEQFF. CDR3 coding DNA: TGTGCCAGCAGCCCGGGACAGGGATTTTGGAATGAGCAGTTCTTC.